This TCR beta chain was captured in a study of CXCR3-negative and CXCR3-positive naive CD8 T cells (dated by TCRdb to about 2019). Describing the broader study: In total, some 130 million TRB reads were obtained, corresponding to roughly 1.5 +/- 0.3 million reads per library. Data from around ten donors, pooled across two independent experiments, went into the diversity and physicochemical repertoire analyses. The TRBV-TRBJ cluster analysis covered naive subsets from about five donors and memory cells from 3 donors. Study-level results and caveats: Comparably high repertoire diversity was found in both naive subsets, whereas much lower repertoire diversity was found in memory CD8+ T cells. Because CXCR3 expression was partially decreased after cryopreservation, freshly isolated PBMCs were used for most assays. TRBV-TRBJ usage was similar between naive CXCR3-negative and CXCR3-positive cells from the same donor, while memory cells showed distinct patterns. Because surface CD5, which is linked to self-reactivity in mice, was comparable between the naive subsets, TCR interaction strength was also inferred from TRB CDR3 physicochemical properties.

The instrument was a NextSeq 550. The Human TCR Profiling Kit (MiLaboratory) was used to make UMI-labeled 5' RACE TRB cDNA libraries. The full amount of extracted RNA was used for cDNA synthesis, and the full amount of resulting cDNA was used for PCR amplification. Libraries were prepared in parallel with an identical number of PCR cycles. As for how the authors treated the data: With a requirement of at least two reads per UMI, MIGEC and MiXCR extracted about 50,000 +/- 10,000 unique UMI-labeled TRB cDNA molecules per library. Each library averaged around 42,000 +/- 9,900 functional in-frame TRB CDR3 nucleotide clonotypes without stop codons. After each sample was downsampled to 5000 UMI-labeled TRB molecules, VDJtools was used to calculate diversity metrics such as normalized Shannon-Wiener and Chao1. Clonotype-size-weighted physicochemical properties of the central five CDR3 residues (interaction energy, strength, volume and Kidera factor 4) were computed in VDJtools. Once TCRdb had reprocessed the reads, it stored one entry per CDR3 protein sequence and supplied no DNA. The V and J calls and clone size are TCRdb's, not the authors'. The sample table holds roughly 40,000 distinct CDR3 sequences. Of the sample, about 8.4% is held by the ten largest clones.

The CDR3, cysteine through phenylalanine, is 12 amino acids long. DNA for this receptor is not on file. The germline V gene specifies SGHVS as CDR1 and FQNEAQ as CDR2. For every CD8+ T cell subset, approximately 300,000 cells were flow-sorted straight into RLT lysis buffer, and each subset was sorted in triplicate. Using standard density gradient centrifugation, peripheral blood mononuclear cells were isolated from buffy coats. Total RNA was extracted from sorted cells with an RNeasy Mini Kit. Points on this clonotype: The target of this receptor is not known.

The V and J segments used are TRBV7-8 and TRBJ2-7. The sequenced material came from memory CD8+ T cells from blood. The cell subset or site label of this sample denotes: conventional CD8+ memory T cells (TMEM), sorted as controls. The receptor was derived from a human donor in good health. Some clones in this sample may be carry-over from other donors' samples. This receptor has the CDR3 CASSLFLGEQYF.